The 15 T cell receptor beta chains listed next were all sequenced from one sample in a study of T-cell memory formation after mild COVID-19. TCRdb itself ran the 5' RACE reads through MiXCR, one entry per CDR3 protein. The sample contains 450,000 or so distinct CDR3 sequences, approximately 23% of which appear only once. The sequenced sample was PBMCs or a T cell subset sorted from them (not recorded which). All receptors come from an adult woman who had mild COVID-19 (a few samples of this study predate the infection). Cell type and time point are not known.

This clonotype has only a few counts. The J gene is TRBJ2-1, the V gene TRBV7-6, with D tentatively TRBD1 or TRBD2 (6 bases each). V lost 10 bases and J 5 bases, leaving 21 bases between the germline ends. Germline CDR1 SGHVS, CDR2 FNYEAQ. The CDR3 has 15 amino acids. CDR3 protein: CAIYPGGGVDNEQFF. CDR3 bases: TGTGCCATCTATCCTGGGGGCGGGGTAGACAATGAGCAGTTCTTC.

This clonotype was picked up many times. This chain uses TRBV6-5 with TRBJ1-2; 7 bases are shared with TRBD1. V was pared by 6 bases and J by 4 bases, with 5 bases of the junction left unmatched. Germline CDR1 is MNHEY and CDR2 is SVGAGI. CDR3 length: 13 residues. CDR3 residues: CASSQTGSYGYTF. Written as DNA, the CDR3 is TGTGCCAGCAGCCAGACAGGGTCCTATGGCTACACCTTC.

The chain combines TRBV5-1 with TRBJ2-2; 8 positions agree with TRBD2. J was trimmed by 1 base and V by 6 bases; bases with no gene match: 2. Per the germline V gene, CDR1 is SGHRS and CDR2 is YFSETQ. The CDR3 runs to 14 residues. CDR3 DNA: TGCGCCAGCATGGCGGGGGGGAACACCGGGGAGCTGTTTTTT. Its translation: CASMAGGNTGELFF.

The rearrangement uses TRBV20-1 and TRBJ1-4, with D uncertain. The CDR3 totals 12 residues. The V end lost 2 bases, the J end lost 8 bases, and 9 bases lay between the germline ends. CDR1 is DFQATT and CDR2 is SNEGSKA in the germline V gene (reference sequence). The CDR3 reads CSARTREEKLFF. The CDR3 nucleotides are TGCAGTGCTAGAACCCGGGAGGAAAAACTGTTTTTT.

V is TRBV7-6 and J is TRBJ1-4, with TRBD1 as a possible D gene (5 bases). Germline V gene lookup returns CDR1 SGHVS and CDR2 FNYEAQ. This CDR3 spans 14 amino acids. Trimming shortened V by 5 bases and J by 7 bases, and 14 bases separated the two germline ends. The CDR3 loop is CASSPQEGFEKLFF. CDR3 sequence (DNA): TGTGCCAGCAGCCCACAGGAGGGGTTTGAAAAACTGTTTTTT.

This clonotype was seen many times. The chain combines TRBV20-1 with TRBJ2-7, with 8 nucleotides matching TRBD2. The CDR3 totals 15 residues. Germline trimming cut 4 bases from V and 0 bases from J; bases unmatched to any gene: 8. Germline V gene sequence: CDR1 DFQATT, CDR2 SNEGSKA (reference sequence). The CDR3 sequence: CSANKAGTSSYEQYF. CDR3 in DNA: TGCAGTGCTAATAAGGCAGGGACTAGCTCCTACGAGCAGTACTTC.

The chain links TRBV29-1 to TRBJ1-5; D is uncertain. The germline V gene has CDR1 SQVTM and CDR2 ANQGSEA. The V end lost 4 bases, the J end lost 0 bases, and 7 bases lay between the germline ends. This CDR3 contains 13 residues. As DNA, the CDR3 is TGCAGCGTTGGTCTGGATAGCAATCAGCCCCAGCATTTT. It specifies CSVGLDSNQPQHF.

CDR3 nucleotides: TGTGCCAGCAGTCCGACCGGGACAGGGTACAATGAGCAGTTCTTC. Protein sequence: CASSPTGTGYNEQFF. The V and J genes are TRBV12-3 or TRBV12-4 and TRBJ2-1, with 9 bases fitting TRBD1. This CDR3 spans 15 amino acids. V lost 5 bases and J lost 4; bases outside the gene matches: 6.

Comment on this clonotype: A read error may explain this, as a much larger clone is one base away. The CDR3 spells CASSKDMTSGYNEQFF. CDR3 in DNA: TGCGCCAGCAGCAAAGACATGACTAGCGGGTACAATGAGCAGTTCTTC. The rearrangement links TRBV4-1 to TRBJ2-1; 10 nucleotides match TRBD2. The CDR3 totals 16 residues. Germline V CDR1 and CDR2: MGHRA, YSYEKL.

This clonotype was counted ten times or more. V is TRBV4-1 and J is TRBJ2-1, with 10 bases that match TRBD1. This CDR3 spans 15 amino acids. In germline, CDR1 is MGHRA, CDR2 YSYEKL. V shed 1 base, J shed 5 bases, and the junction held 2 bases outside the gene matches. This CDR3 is CASSQGQGADNEQFF. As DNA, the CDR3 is TGCGCCAGCAGCCAAGGACAGGGGGCCGACAATGAGCAGTTCTTC.

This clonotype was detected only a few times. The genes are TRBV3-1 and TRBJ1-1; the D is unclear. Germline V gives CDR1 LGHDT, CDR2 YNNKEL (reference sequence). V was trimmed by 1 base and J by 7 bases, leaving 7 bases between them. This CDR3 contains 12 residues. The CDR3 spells CASSQGGVEAFF. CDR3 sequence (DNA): TGTGCCAGCAGCCAAGGTGGCGTTGAAGCTTTCTTT.

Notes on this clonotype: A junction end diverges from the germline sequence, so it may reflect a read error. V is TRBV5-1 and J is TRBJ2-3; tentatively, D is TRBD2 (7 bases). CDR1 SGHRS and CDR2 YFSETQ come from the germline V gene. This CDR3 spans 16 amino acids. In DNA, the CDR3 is TGTGCCAGCAGCTTAGTGGGAGGGACAAGCACAGATACGCAGTATTTT. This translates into CASSLVGGTSTDTQYF.

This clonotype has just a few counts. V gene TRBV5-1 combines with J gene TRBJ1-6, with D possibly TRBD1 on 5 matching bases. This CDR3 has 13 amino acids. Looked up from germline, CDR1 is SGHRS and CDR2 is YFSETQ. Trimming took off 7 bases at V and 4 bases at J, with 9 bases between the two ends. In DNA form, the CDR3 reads TGCGCCAGCGCAGGGCAGTATAATTCACCCCTCCACTTT. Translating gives CASAGQYNSPLHF. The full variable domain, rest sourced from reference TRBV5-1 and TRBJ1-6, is KAGVTQTPRYLIKTRGQQVTLSCSPISGHRSVSWYQQTPGQGLQFLFEYFSETQRNKGNFPGRFSGRQFSNSRSEMNVSTLELGDSALYLCASAGQYNSPLHFGNGTRLTVT.

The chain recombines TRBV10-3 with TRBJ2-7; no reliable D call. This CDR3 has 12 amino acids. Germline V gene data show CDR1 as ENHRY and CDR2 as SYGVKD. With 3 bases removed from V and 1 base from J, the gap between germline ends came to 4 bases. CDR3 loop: CAISDPSYEQYF. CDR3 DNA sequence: TGTGCCATCAGTGACCCGTCCTACGAGCAGTACTTC.

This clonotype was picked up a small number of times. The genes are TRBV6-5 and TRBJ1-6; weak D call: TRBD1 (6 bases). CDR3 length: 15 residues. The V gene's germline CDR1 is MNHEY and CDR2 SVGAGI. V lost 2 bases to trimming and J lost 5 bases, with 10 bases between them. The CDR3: CASSYQGSNNSPLHF. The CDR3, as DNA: TGTGCCAGCAGTTACCAGGGGAGTAATAATTCACCCCTCCACTTT.